This T cell receptor (beta chain) was sequenced in a study of blood T cell repertoires in COVID-19. Study summary: Specimens from acute and convalescent COVID-19 originated in the United States, Italy and Spain.

The sample holds a few counts of this clone. The germline V gene has CDR1 LNHDA and CDR2 SQIVND (reference sequence). The CDR3 covers 15 residues. J was trimmed by 3 bases and V by 2 bases; bases with no gene match: 4. This study enrolled people aged about 18 to 100 from about 24 US geographic areas. For recovered donors of Cohort 3, there were two negative PCRs, clearance, or symptom resolution. Original methodology: Nucleated cell counts were estimated from reference gene primer amplification. Assay: immunoSEQ multiplex PCR; the TCRdb copy retains only in-frame clones and omits some. V and J calls and clone size follow that table, whereas D and trimming were derived from the DNA. The table lists roughly 200,000 clones, about 85% of them singletons.

This receptor was taken from a man aged 40-49 years who had recovered from COVID-19. The chain carries TRBV19 and TRBJ2-1, with 7 bases fitting TRBD2. What was sequenced was PBMCs or T cells enriched from blood (not recorded which). The DNA for the CDR3 is TGTGCCAGTAGTATATCGCTAGCGGTCTACAATGAGCAGTTCTTC. Translating gives CASSISLAVYNEQFF.